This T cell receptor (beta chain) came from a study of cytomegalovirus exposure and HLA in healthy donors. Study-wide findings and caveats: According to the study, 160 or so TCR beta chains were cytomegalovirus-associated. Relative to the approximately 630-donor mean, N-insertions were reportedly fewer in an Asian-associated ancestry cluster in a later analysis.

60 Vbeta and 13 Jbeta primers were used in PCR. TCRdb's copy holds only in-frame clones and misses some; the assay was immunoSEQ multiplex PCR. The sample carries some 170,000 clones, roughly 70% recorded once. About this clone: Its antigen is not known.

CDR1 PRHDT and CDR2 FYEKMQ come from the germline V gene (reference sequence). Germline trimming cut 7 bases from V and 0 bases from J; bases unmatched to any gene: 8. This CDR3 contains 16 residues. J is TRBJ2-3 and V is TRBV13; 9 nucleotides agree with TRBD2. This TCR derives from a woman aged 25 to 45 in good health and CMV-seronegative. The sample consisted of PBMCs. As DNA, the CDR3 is TGTGCCAGCACTATAGGAAGCGGGAGGAGCACAGATACGCAGTATTTT. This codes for CASTIGSGRSTDTQYF. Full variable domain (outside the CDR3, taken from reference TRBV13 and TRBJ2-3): AAGVIQSPRHLIKEKRETATLKCYPIPRHDTVYWYQQGPGQDPQFLISFYEKMQSDKGSIPDRFSAQQFSDYHSELNMSSLELGDSALYFCASTIGSGRSTDTQYFGPGTRLTVL.